The present entry profiles one T cell receptor (beta chain) with its context. What it binds is not known. V lost 7 bases and J lost 5; bases outside the gene matches: 5. The V gene's germline CDR1 is MNHEY and CDR2 SVGAGI. The length of the CDR3 is 14 residues. This sample was taken from a study of beta chain features in type 1 diabetes. Study-level findings and limits: Across all four CD4+ subsets, people with type 1 diabetes showed modestly shorter TCRB CDR3s.

The whole isolated RNA underwent reverse transcription, so sequencing captured expressed TCRB transcripts. The repertoire was sequenced with immunoSEQ multiplex PCR; TCRdb's copy has only in-frame clones and lacks some. Of about 160,000 clones in the sample, about 7.9% were seen once. Sample: central memory CD4+ T cells from blood. The TCR comes from a man between 18 and 29 years old with type 1 diabetes. This sequence joins TRBV6-5 and TRBJ2-2; 9 bases are a match to TRBD2. Here the CDR3 reads CASTKSGGTGELFF. The CDR3 region has the DNA TGTGCCAGCACCAAAAGCGGGGGGACCGGGGAGCTGTTTTTT.